This T cell receptor beta chain was identified during a study of neurological immune-mediated disorders. The CDR3 runs 19 residues. V gave up 0 bases and J gave up 2 bases; unmatched junction bases: 10. Looked up from germline, CDR1 is MGHRA and CDR2 is YSYEKL. With 10-nucleotide random UMIs, 5'RACE was used to make the cDNA. TCRdb redid the calling of the 5' RACE reads with MiXCR, one entry per CDR3 protein. The sample holds roughly 100,000 distinct CDR3 sequences, approximately 3.3% seen once. A few counts support this clonotype. Sequenced material: PBMCs. J is TRBJ1-5 and V is TRBV4-1, with 10 bases identical to TRBD1. The receptor was derived from a young woman with multiple sclerosis. The CDR3, as DNA: TGCGCCAGCAGCCAAGATTTGAGGGGGACAGGGGAGGGCAATCAGCCCCAGCATTTT. Its translation: CASSQDLRGTGEGNQPQHF.